A single sample is the source of the 20 T cell receptor beta chains below, sequenced in a study of control samples from healthy donors and cancer patients. Generated by immunoSEQ multiplex PCR, the TCRdb table keeps only in-frame clones and is missing some. The sample holds about 84,000 clones, around 83% seen once. The source material was PBMCs. All receptors derive from a man in his fifties or sixties with head and neck cancer.

V and J are TRBV27 and TRBJ2-1, with D uncertain. Trimming removed 6 bases at V and 4 bases at J, with 13 bases between. CDR1 and CDR2 (germline): MNHEY, SMNVEV (reference sequence). The CDR3 loop spans 14 amino acids. The CDR3 DNA sequence: TGTGCCAGCAGCTCGTGGAACATATACAATGAGCAGTTCTTC. Its protein product is CASSSWNIYNEQFF.

The chain combines TRBV27 with TRBJ2-7, with 9 bases matching TRBD1. J was trimmed by 0 bases and V by 1 base; bases with no gene match: 7. The V gene's germline CDR1 is MNHEY and CDR2 SMNVEV (reference sequence). The CDR3 is made up of 17 amino acids. DNA for the CDR3: TGTGCCAGCAGTTTATTCGGCTCGGGACAGGGCTCCTACGAGCAGTACTTC. It codes for CASSLFGSGQGSYEQYF.

The chain is built from TRBV5-6 and TRBJ1-4; D remains ambiguous. There are 12 residues in the CDR3. The germline CDR1 and CDR2 sequences are SGHDT and YYEEEE. Trimming shortened V by 0 bases and J by 10 bases, and 7 bases separated the two germline ends. The CDR3 sequence: CASSLEVGKLFF. CDR3 in DNA: TGTGCCAGCAGCTTGGAGGTCGGAAAACTGTTTTTT.

This clone appeared a few times. The chain uses TRBV30 and TRBJ1-6; perhaps TRBD1 as D (6 bases). This CDR3 is 12 amino acids long. V lost 2 bases and J lost 10, with 9 bases in between. Germline loops: CDR1 GTSNPN, CDR2 SVGIG (reference sequence). CDR3 sequence: CAWSTGLSPLHF. Written as DNA, the CDR3 is TGTGCCTGGAGTACAGGGTTGTCACCCCTCCACTTT.

The chain combines TRBV6-5 with TRBJ1-2, with 8 bases lining up with TRBD1. The CDR3 spans 15 residues. Germline V gene lookup returns CDR1 MNHEY and CDR2 SVGAGI. V gave up 0 bases and J gave up 5 bases; unmatched junction bases: 5. The CDR3 DNA reads TGTGCCAGCAGTTACTCGATCGGACAGGGTTATGGCTACACCTTC. Its translation is CASSYSIGQGYGYTF.

The rearrangement joins TRBV30 to TRBJ2-5; D is ambiguous. This CDR3 spans 11 amino acids. The V gene's germline CDR1 is GTSNPN and CDR2 SVGIG (reference sequence). The germline V and J ends were trimmed by 0 bases and 2 bases, with 1 base remaining between them. The CDR3 reads CAWSVQETQYF. In DNA, the CDR3 is TGTGCCTGGAGTGTACAAGAGACCCAGTACTTC. Full variable domain (rest looked up from reference TRBV30 and TRBJ2-5): SQTIHQWPATLVQPVGSPLSLECTVEGTSNPNLYWYRQAAGRGLQLLFYSVGIGQISSEVPQNLSASRPQDRQFILSSKKLLLSDSGFYLCAWSVQETQYFGPGTRLLVL.

The chain employs TRBV27 and TRBJ1-5; D call uncertain. The CDR3 has 14 amino acids. Looked up from germline, CDR1 is MNHEY and CDR2 is SMNVEV (reference sequence). V was trimmed by 4 bases and J by 2 bases, leaving 9 bases between them. The CDR3 protein is CASSSPTRNQPQHF. The CDR3 bases are TGTGCCAGCAGTTCACCCACCCGCAATCAGCCCCAGCATTTT.

V is TRBV12-3 or TRBV12-4 and J is TRBJ2-7; D gene uncertain. The CDR3 loop spans 13 amino acids. Trimming took off 3 bases at V and 1 base at J, with 7 bases between the two ends. CDR3 DNA: TGTGCCAGCAGTTTTGGCAGTTCCTACGAGCAGTACTTC. Its translation is CASSFGSSYEQYF.

The chain links TRBV5-4 to TRBJ1-1, with a possible D match to TRBD1 (6 bases). V lost 3 bases to trimming and J lost 4 bases, with 16 bases between them. Germline V gives CDR1 SGHNT, CDR2 YYREEE (reference sequence). There are 15 residues in the CDR3. CDR3 DNA: TGTGCCAGCAGCTACCAGGGGAGGAGGGCCACTGAAGCTTTCTTT. Amino acids: CASSYQGRRATEAFF.

The chain is built from TRBV7-6 and TRBJ2-3; TRBD2 matches 7 bases. Looked up from germline, CDR1 is SGHVS and CDR2 is FNYEAQ. The CDR3 contains 17 residues. J gave up 1 base and V 0 bases, and 7 bases lay outside the gene matches. The CDR3 spells CASSLAGGNLGTDTQYF. The CDR3 bases are TGTGCCAGCAGCTTAGCGGGAGGGAATTTAGGCACAGATACGCAGTATTTT.

The genes are TRBV19 and TRBJ2-1; 12 nucleotides align to TRBD2. The CDR3 covers 18 residues. Losses at the gene ends were 6 bases for V and 3 bases for J; bases not matched to a gene: 12. Germline V gives CDR1 LNHDA, CDR2 SQIVND (reference sequence). CDR3 in DNA: TGTGCCAGTAGCACCCCCCTAGCGGGAGGGCTAGGCTACAATGAGCAGTTCTTC. It encodes CASSTPLAGGLGYNEQFF.

This chain joins TRBV6-5 and TRBJ1-5, with D uncertain. Looked up from germline, CDR1 is MNHEY and CDR2 is SVGAGI. V dropped 8 bases and J dropped 7 bases, with 15 bases sitting between them. The CDR3 is 13 amino acids. The CDR3 DNA sequence: TGTGCCAGCGGTCCCGGGTGGGAGCAGCCCCAGCATTTT. Translation: CASGPGWEQPQHF.

The V and J genes are TRBV5-1 and TRBJ2-7; D call uncertain. This CDR3 comprises 14 residues. The germline V and J ends were trimmed by 4 bases and 5 bases, with 16 bases remaining between them. Germline assignment: CDR1 SGHRS and CDR2 YFSETQ. The CDR3 nucleotides are TGCGCCAGCAGCCCTCTCACTCCTGGGGACGAGCAGTACTTC. Translating gives CASSPLTPGDEQYF.

This chain uses TRBV28 with TRBJ2-6; D tentatively fits TRBD1 or TRBD2 (6 bases each). Germline V CDR1 and CDR2: MDHEN, SYDVKM. The CDR3 extends over 21 amino acids. Trimming removed 1 base at V and 2 bases at J, with 24 bases between. The CDR3 region is CASSLLELGASRRAGANVLTF. As DNA, the CDR3 is TGTGCCAGCAGTTTATTGGAGTTGGGGGCCAGCCGGAGGGCTGGGGCCAACGTCCTGACTTTC. Using reference TRBV28 and TRBJ2-6 for the parts outside the CDR3, the full variable domain is DVKVTQSSRYLVKRTGEKVFLECVQDMDHENMFWYRQDPGLGLRLIYFSYDVKMKEKGDIPEGYSVSREKKERFSLILESASTNQTSMYLCASSLLELGASRRAGANVLTFGAGSRLTVL.

The sample holds one count of this clone. The chain recombines TRBV4-2 with TRBJ2-7; D may be TRBD2 (5 bases). V lost 4 bases and J 5 bases, leaving 12 bases between the germline ends. In germline, CDR1 is LGHNA, CDR2 YNFKEQ. The CDR3 sequence is 13 residues long. The CDR3 sequence: CASSRELGDEQYF. CDR3 coding DNA: TGTGCCAGCAGCCGGGAGTTAGGCGACGAGCAGTACTTC.

The chain links TRBV7-9 to TRBJ1-4, with 7 bases fitting TRBD1. This CDR3 spans 16 amino acids. The V segment lost 5 bases and the J segment 8 bases; nucleotides outside the gene matches: 14. The V gene's germline CDR1 is SEHNR and CDR2 FQNEAQ (reference sequence). The CDR3 loop is CASSHDGTAPREKLFF. The CDR3 DNA reads as TGTGCCAGCAGCCATGACGGGACAGCCCCTAGGGAAAAACTGTTTTTT.

The chain employs TRBV7-9 and TRBJ1-3; 7 bases map to TRBD1. The J call may be faulty, since TRBJ2-2 better matches the DNA end. Looked up from germline, CDR1 is SEHNR and CDR2 is FQNEAQ (reference sequence). The CDR3 has 15 residues. The CDR3 region is CASRLGTVNTGELFF. The CDR3 DNA follows: TGTGCCAGCAGACTAGGGACAGTAAACACCGGGGAGCTGTTTTTT.

The chain recombines TRBV25-1 with TRBJ2-1; tentative D call: TRBD1 (5 bases). Between the trimmed V and J ends, which lost 0 bases and 6 bases, there was a span of 9 bases. From germline, CDR1 is MGHDK and CDR2 SYGVNS. The CDR3 loop spans 14 amino acids. Here the CDR3 reads CASSEYGAGNEQFF. CDR3 nucleotides: TGTGCCAGCAGTGAATATGGGGCAGGCAATGAGCAGTTCTTC.

This clone has a handful of counts. This rearrangement joins TRBV7-6 to TRBJ2-3; D remains unclear. Germline V CDR1 and CDR2: SGHVS, FNYEAQ. The CDR3 loop spans 15 amino acids. Trimming shortened V by 1 base and J by 0 bases, and 8 bases separated the two germline ends. The CDR3 loop reads CASSLGTMSTDTQYF. As DNA, the CDR3 is TGTGCCAGCAGCTTAGGAACGATGAGCACAGATACGCAGTATTTT. Supplemented by reference TRBV7-6 and TRBJ2-3, the full variable domain reads GAGVSQSPRYKVTKRGQDVALRCDPISGHVSLYWYRQALGQGPEFLTYFNYEAQQDKSGLPNDRFSAERPEGSISTLTIQRTEQRDSAMYRCASSLGTMSTDTQYFGPGTRLTVL.

The chain carries TRBV3-1 (or the pseudogene TRBV3-2) and TRBJ1-2; D ambiguous. Trimming took off 6 bases at V and 1 base at J, with 15 bases between the two ends. The CDR3 is made up of 15 amino acids. Germline lookup yields CDR1 LGHDT and CDR2 YNNKEL (reference sequence). CDR3 residues: CASRETSENNYGYTF. For the CDR3, the DNA is TGTGCCAGCAGAGAAACGTCCGAAAATAACTATGGCTACACCTTC.